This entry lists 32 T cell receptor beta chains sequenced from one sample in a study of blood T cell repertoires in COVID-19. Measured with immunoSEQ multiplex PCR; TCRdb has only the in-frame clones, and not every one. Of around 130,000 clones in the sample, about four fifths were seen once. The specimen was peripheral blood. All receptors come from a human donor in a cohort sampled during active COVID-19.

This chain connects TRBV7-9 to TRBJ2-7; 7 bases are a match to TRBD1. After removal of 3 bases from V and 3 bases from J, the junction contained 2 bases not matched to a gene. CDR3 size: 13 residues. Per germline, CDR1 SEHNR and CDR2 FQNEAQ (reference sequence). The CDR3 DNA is TGTGCCAGCAGCTTGGGACAGCGCTACGAGCAGTACTTC. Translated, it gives CASSLGQRYEQYF.

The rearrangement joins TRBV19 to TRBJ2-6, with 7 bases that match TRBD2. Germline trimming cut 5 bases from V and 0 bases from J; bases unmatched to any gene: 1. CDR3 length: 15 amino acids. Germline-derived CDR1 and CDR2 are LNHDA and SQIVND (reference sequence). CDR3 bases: TGTGCCAGTAGTCGGGGGGTCTCTGGGGCCAACGTCCTGACTTTC. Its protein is CASSRGVSGANVLTF. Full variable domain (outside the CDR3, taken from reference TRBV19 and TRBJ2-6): DGGITQSPKYLFRKEGQNVTLSCEQNLNHDAMYWYRQDPGQGLRLIYYSQIVNDFQKGDIAEGYSVSREKKESFPLTVTSAQKNPTAFYLCASSRGVSGANVLTFGAGSRLTVL.

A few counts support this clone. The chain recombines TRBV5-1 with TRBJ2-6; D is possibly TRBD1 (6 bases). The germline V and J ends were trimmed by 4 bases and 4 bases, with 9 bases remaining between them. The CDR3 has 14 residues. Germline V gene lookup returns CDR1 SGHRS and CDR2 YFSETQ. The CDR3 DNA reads TGCGCCAGCAGCCTAGGACAGGGGGCCAACGTCCTGACTTTC. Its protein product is CASSLGQGANVLTF.

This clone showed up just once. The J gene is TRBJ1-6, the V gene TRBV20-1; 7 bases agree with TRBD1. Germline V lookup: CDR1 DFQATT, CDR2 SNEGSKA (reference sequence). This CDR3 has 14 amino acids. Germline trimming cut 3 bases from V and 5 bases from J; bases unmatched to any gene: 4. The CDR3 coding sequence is TGCAGTGCTAGTTTCGGGACAGATAATTCACCCCTCCACTTT. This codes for CSASFGTDNSPLHF.

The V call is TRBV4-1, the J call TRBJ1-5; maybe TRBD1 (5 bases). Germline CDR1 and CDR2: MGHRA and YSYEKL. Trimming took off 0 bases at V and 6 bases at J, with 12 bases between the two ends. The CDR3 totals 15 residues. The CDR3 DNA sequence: TGCGCCAGCAGCCAAGATAGGGGAACGTTTCAGCCCCAGCATTTT. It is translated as CASSQDRGTFQPQHF.

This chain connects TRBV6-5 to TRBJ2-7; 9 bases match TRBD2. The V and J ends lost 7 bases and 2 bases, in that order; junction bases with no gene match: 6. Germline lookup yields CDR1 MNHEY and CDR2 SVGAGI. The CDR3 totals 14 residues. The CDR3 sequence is CASNPGLAPYEQYF. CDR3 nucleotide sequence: TGTGCCAGCAACCCAGGACTAGCGCCCTACGAGCAGTACTTC.

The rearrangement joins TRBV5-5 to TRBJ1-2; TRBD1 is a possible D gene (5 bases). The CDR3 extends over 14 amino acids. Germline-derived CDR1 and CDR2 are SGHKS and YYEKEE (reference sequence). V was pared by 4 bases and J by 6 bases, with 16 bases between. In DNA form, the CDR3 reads TGTGCCAGCAGCCGCGGGACGGAGGGAGATGGCTACACCTTC. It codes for CASSRGTEGDGYTF.

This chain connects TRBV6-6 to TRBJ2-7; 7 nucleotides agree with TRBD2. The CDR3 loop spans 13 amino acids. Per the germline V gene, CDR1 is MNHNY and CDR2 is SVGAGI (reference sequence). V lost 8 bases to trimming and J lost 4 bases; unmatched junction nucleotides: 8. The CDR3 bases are TGTGCCAGCTGGGGACTACAGGATTACGAGCAGTACTTC. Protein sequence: CASWGLQDYEQYF.

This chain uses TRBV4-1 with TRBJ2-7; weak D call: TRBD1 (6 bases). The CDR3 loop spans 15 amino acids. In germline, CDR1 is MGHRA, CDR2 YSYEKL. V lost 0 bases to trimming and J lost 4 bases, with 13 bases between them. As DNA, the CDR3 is TGCGCCAGCAGCCAAGAAGACAGGTCATGGTACGAGCAGTACTTC. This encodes CASSQEDRSWYEQYF.

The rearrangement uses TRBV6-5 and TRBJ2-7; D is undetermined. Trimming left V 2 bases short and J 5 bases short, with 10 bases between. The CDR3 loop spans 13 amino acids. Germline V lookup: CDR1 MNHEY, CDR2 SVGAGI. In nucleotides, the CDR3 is TGTGCCAGCAGTTACCTCGGTTCTCACGAGCAGTACTTC. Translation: CASSYLGSHEQYF.

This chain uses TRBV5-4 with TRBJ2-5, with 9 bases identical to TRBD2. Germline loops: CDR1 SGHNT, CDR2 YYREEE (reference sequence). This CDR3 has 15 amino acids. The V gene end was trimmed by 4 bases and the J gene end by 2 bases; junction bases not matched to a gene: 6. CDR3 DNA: TGTGCCAGCAGCAAACGTAGCGGGGGACAAGAGACCCAGTACTTC. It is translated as CASSKRSGGQETQYF.

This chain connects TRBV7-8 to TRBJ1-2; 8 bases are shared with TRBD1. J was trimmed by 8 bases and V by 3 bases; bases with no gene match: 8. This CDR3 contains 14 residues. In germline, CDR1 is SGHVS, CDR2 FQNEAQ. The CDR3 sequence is CASSFITGGRGYTF. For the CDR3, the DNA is TGTGCCAGCAGCTTCATCACAGGGGGTAGGGGCTACACCTTC.

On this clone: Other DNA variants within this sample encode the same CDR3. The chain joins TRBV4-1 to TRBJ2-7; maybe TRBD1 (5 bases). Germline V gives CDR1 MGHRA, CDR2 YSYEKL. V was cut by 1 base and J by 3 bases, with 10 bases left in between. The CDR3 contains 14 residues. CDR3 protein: CASSQGTGDYEQYF. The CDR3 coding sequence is TGCGCCAGCAGCCAAGGTACAGGAGACTACGAGCAGTACTTC.

The DNA of the CDR3 is TGTGCCAGCAGCCTCGTCGGTGAAAAACTGTTTTTT. Its translation: CASSLVGEKLFF. The chain is built from TRBV12-3 or TRBV12-4 and TRBJ1-4; D gene unclear. The length of the CDR3 is 12 residues. The V gene lost 6 bases and the J gene lost 7 bases, with 9 bases spanning the gap.

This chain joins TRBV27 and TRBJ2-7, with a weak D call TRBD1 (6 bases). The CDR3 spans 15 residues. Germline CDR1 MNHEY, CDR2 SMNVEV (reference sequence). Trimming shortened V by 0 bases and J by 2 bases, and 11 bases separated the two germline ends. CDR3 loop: CASSLSIRGPYEQYF. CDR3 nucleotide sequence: TGTGCCAGCAGTTTATCGATCAGGGGTCCCTACGAGCAGTACTTC.

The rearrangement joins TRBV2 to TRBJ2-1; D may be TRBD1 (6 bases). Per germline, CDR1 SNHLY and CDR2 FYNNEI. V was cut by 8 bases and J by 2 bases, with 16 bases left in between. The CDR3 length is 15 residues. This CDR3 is CASDVGGEAYNEQFF. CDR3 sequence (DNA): TGTGCCAGCGACGTAGGGGGTGAGGCCTACAATGAGCAGTTCTTC.

The CDR3 here is CAWSSGTTASRPQHF. The DNA for the CDR3 is TGTGCCTGGAGTAGCGGCACTACCGCGTCTCGGCCCCAGCATTTT. V is TRBV30 and J is TRBJ1-5, with no clear D. The CDR3 totals 15 residues. Germline V gene sequence: CDR1 GTSNPN, CDR2 SVGIG (reference sequence). Trimming removed 2 bases from V and 9 bases from J, with 20 bases in between.

CDR3 loop: CASSIQDRVNQPQHF. The CDR3 DNA reads as TGTGCCAGCAGTATTCAAGACAGAGTCAATCAGCCCCAGCATTTT. The chain carries TRBV6-5 and TRBJ1-5, with D maybe TRBD1 (5 bases). This CDR3 has 15 residues. The germline V and J ends were trimmed by 5 bases and 3 bases, with 14 bases remaining between them. Germline V gene data show CDR1 as MNHEY and CDR2 as SVGAGI.

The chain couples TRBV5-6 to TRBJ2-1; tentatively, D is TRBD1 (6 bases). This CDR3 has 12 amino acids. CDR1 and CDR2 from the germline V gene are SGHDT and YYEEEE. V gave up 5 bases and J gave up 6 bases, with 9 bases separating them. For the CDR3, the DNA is TGTGCCAGCAGTTGGGACACCAATGAGCAGTTCTTC. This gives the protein CASSWDTNEQFF. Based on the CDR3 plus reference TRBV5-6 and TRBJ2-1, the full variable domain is DAGVTQSPTHLIKTRGQQVTLRCSPKSGHDTVSWYQQALGQGPQFIFQYYEEEERQRGNFPDRFSGHQFPNYSSELNVNALLLGDSALYLCASSWDTNEQFFGPGTRLTVL.

CDR3 sequence reads: CASSIRQGGEQYF. The CDR3 DNA follows: TGTGCCAGTAGTATCCGACAGGGAGGTGAGCAGTACTTC. The chain has TRBV19 and TRBJ2-7; tentatively, D is TRBD1 (7 bases). Trimming cost V 3 bases and J 7 bases, with 13 bases left between them. CDR1 and CDR2 (germline): LNHDA, SQIVND (reference sequence). The CDR3 has 13 amino acids. Full variable domain (remainder filled in from reference TRBV19 and TRBJ2-7): DGGITQSPKYLFRKEGQNVTLSCEQNLNHDAMYWYRQDPGQGLRLIYYSQIVNDFQKGDIAEGYSVSREKKESFPLTVTSAQKNPTAFYLCASSIRQGGEQYFGPGTRLTVT.

The CDR3 loop is CATSDPSGTDTQYF. CDR3 sequence (DNA): TGTGCCACCAGTGACCCCAGTGGCACAGATACGCAGTATTTT. The chain carries TRBV24-1 and TRBJ2-3, with D unresolved. The CDR3 consists of 14 residues. V lost 4 bases and J lost 1, with 8 bases in between. The germline V gene encodes CDR1 KGHDR and CDR2 SFDVKD.

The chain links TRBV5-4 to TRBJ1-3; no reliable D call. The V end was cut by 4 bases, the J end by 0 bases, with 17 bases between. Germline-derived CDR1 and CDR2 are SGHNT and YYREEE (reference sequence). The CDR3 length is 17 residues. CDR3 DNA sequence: TGTGCCAGCAGCGCCGGAGGCACTGGTTTCTCTGGAAACACCATATATTTT. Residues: CASSAGGTGFSGNTIYF. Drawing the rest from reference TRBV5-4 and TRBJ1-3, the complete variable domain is ETGVTQSPTHLIKTRGQQVTLRCSSQSGHNTVSWYQQALGQGPQFIFQYYREEENGRGNFPPRFSGLQFPNYSSELNVNALELDDSALYLCASSAGGTGFSGNTIYFGEGSWLTVV.

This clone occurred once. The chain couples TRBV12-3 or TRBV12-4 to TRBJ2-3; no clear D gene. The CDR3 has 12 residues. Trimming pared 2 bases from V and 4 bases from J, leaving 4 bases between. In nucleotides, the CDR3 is TGTGCCAGCAGTTTAACTTCAGATACGCAGTATTTT. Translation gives CASSLTSDTQYF.

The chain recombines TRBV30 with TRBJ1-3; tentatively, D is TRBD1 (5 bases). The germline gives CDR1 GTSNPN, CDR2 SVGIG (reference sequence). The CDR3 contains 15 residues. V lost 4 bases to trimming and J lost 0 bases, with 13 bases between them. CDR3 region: CAWKGSLRSGNTIYF. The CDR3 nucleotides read TGTGCCTGGAAGGGGTCTCTACGCTCTGGAAACACCATATATTTT.

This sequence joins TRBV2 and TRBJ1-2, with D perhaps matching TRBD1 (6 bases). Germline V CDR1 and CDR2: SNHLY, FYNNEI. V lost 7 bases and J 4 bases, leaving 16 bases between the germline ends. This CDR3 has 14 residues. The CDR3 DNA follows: TGTGCCAGCATAAGGACAGCTGAAAGCTATGGCTACACCTTC. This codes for CASIRTAESYGYTF.

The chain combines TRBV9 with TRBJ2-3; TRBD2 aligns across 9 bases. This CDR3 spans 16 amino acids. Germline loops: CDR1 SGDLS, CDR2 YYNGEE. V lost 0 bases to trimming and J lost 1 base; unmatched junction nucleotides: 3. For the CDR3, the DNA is TGTGCCAGCAGCGTAGGGCGGGGGGGCGGCACAGATACGCAGTATTTT. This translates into CASSVGRGGGTDTQYF.

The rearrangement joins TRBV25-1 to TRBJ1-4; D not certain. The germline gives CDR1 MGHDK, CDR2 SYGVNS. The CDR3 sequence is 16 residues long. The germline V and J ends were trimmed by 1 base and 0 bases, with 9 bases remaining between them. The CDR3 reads CASSELGRATNEKLFF. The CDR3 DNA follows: TGTGCCAGCAGTGAATTGGGCCGAGCAACTAATGAAAAACTGTTTTTT.

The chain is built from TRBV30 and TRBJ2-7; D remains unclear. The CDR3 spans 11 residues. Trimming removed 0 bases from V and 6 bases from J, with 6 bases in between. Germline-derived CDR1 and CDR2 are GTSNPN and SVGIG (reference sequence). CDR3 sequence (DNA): TGTGCCTGGAGTGTATCGGGCGAGCAGTACTTC. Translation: CAWSVSGEQYF.

The CDR3 is CASSQRSTGELFF. In DNA form, the CDR3 reads TGTGCCAGCAGTCAGAGGTCGACCGGGGAGCTGTTTTTT. V gene TRBV12-3 or TRBV12-4 combines with J gene TRBJ2-2, with no clear D. V lost 5 bases, J lost 5 bases, and 9 bases lay in between. The CDR3 is 13 amino acids.

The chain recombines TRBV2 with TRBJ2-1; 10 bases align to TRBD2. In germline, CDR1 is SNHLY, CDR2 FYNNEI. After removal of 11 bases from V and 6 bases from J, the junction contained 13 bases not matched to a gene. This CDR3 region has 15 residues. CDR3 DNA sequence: TGTGCCGGCCAGGGGGATCTAGCGGGGGCCAATGAGCAGTTCTTC. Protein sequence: CAGQGDLAGANEQFF.

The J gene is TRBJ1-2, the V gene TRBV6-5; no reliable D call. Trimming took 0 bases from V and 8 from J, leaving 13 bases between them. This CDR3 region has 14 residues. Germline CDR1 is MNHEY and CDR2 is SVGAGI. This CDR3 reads CASSYSERGLGYTF. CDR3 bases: TGTGCCAGCAGTTACTCCGAGCGCGGTTTGGGCTACACCTTC.

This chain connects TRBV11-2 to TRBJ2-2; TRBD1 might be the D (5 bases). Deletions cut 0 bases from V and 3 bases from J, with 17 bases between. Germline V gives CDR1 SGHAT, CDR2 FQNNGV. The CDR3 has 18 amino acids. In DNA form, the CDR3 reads TGTGCCAGCAGCTTAGATGGGGCCCCAGTGGGGTACACCGGGGAGCTGTTTTTT. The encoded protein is CASSLDGAPVGYTGELFF.